These T cell receptor beta chains were read from a single sample in a study of T cells in localized non-small cell lung cancer. The method was immunoSEQ multiplex PCR; TCRdb's version includes in-frame clones alone and lacks a portion of them. The sample holds about 33,000 clones, about 90% seen once. The starting material was peripheral blood, obtained before any cancer treatment. Receptor source: a female donor of 60 years or more with stage I lung adenocarcinoma. The CDR3 runs from the conserved cysteine through the conserved F or W. D genes are given only for firm matches. Size values are once, few and many counts, or a class for expanded clones, and some rows have none.

cdr3_length clone_size d_call j_call v_call cdr3_aa
15 - TRBD2 TRBJ2-2 TRBV6-1 CASSGLAAGVGELFF
16 - TRBD1 TRBJ2-3 TRBV7-9 CASSLASGQGTDTQYF
16 - - TRBJ1-5 TRBV11-2 CASSLRGGGDAEPQHF
14 - - TRBJ1-4 TRBV6-1 CASSDGSTNEKLFF
16 - TRBD2 TRBJ2-1 TRBV7-2 CASSPQLAGRGNEQFF
11 - - TRBJ2-7 TRBV20-1 CSARGGYEQYF
16 - - TRBJ1-1 TRBV28 CASSFDIKNLNTEAFF
15 - - TRBJ1-3 TRBV5-4 CASSQAGFAGNTIYF
17 - - TRBJ2-2 TRBV5-1 CASSSPPGRFGPGELFF
15 - TRBD1 TRBJ2-2 TRBV5-1 CASSPRQGAGGELFF
16 - - TRBJ1-1 TRBV5-1 CASSLSLTGGNTEAFF
13 - - TRBJ1-1 TRBV28 CASSLSGARWAFF
14 - TRBD1 TRBJ2-7 TRBV6-6 CASSYFGQGYEQYF
11 - TRBD1 TRBJ2-7 TRBV5-1 CASRGTDEQYF
17 - - TRBJ2-6 TRBV18 CASSPPQGGPGANVLTF
14 - - TRBJ1-6 TRBV5-1 CASSLEAVNSPLHF
11 - - TRBJ2-5 TRBV5-1 CASSLEETQYF
14 - TRBD1 TRBJ2-5 TRBV5-1 CASSDGTGGETQYF
12 - - TRBJ2-1 TRBV10-1 CASSESGNEQFF
14 once - TRBJ1-5 TRBV7-2 CASSLNPRGKPQHF
13 - - TRBJ1-1 TRBV9 CASSVREWSEAFF
14 once - TRBJ2-3 TRBV18 CASSPAGAGDTQYF
16 - - TRBJ2-2 TRBV6-6 CASKRWTAANTGELFF
14 - - TRBJ1-3 TRBV10-3 CAISGTSERSTIYF
15 - TRBD1 TRBJ1-1 TRBV4-3 CASSQDGTGNTEAFF
15 - TRBD1 TRBJ1-6 TRBV6-1 CASSVGQGSNSPLHF
15 - - TRBJ1-2 TRBV7-9 CASSSGSRSPHGYTF
13 once - TRBJ1-3 TRBV28 CASLQGKDNTIYF
17 few - TRBJ1-6 TRBV5-1 CASSLAGLSSYNSPLHF
16 - - TRBJ2-6 TRBV19 CASSKQEATGANVLTF
18 - TRBD1 TRBJ2-6 TRBV29-1 CSVEDARDRGRGANVLTF
15 - TRBD1 TRBJ1-3 TRBV19 CASTRTGSSGNTIYF
14 - TRBD1 TRBJ1-1 TRBV19 CASIKGQGLAEAFF
16 - TRBD1 TRBJ1-1 TRBV6-5 CASSYSRGQGDTEAFF
14 once TRBD1 TRBJ1-2 TRBV27 CASSNAGGMYGYTF